A single sample gave rise to the 5 T cell receptor beta chains below, sequenced in a study of spatial heterogeneity in lung cancer. Documented time point: sample taken at primary tumor resection. In each case, whole RNA from tumor, nontumor lung or frozen PBMC was sequenced unsorted. MiXCR was run by TCRdb on the 5' RACE reads, yielding one entry per CDR3 protein. The table shows some 29,000 distinct CDR3 sequences, with 7.5% to 9.5% occurring only once. Sequenced here: PBMCs, sampled at surgery. These receptors all come from a female donor with early-stage non-small cell lung cancer.

This clonotype has at least ten counts. The chain couples TRBV7-3 to TRBJ2-6, with no clear D. Germline-derived CDR1 and CDR2 are SGHTA and FQGTGA. V was trimmed by 4 bases and J by 0 bases, leaving 4 bases between them. The CDR3 is made up of 14 amino acids. As DNA, the CDR3 is TGTGCCAGCAGCTCCAACTCTGGGGCCAACGTCCTGACTTTC. Residues: CASSSNSGANVLTF.

The chain couples TRBV20-1 to TRBJ1-2; TRBD1 agrees at 7 bases. Germline CDR1 is DFQATT and CDR2 is SNEGSKA (reference sequence). V shed 6 bases, J shed 4 bases, and the junction held 5 bases outside the gene matches. This CDR3 has 12 amino acids. The chain's CDR3 is CSAKEGAYGYTF. The CDR3 bases are TGCAGTGCAAAAGAGGGGGCCTATGGCTACACCTTC.

This clonotype was seen a handful of times. The chain's CDR3 is CASSYGTPPNTQYF. CDR3 bases: TGTGCCAGCAGTTACGGGACCCCACCCAATACGCAGTATTTT. The chain employs TRBV6-6 and TRBJ2-3; D assignment may be TRBD1 or TRBD2 (5 bases each). The CDR3 totals 14 residues. Trimming removed 2 bases from V and 7 bases from J, with 13 bases in between. Germline assignment: CDR1 MNHNY and CDR2 SVGAGI (reference sequence).

This clonotype was detected a few times. The genes are TRBV12-3 or TRBV12-4 and TRBJ1-1, with 8 bases aligning to TRBD1. The CDR3 length is 15 residues. V shed 7 bases and J 6 bases; nucleotides not matched to a gene: 13. CDR3 amino acids: CASKPIGQGSPEAFF. The CDR3, as DNA: TGTGCCAGCAAACCCATAGGACAGGGATCTCCTGAAGCTTTCTTT.

This clonotype came up a few times. J is TRBJ2-2 and V is TRBV7-9; 8 nucleotides align to TRBD1. From germline, CDR1 is SEHNR and CDR2 FQNEAQ (reference sequence). The CDR3 sequence is 15 residues long. The J segment lost 4 bases and the V segment lost 5 bases, leaving 6 bases of the junction unmatched. CDR3 residues: CASSPRGRGTGELFF. The CDR3, as DNA: TGTGCCAGCAGCCCCAGGGGGCGAGGCACCGGGGAGCTGTTTTTT. Full variable domain (remainder filled in from reference TRBV7-9 and TRBJ2-2): DTGVSQNPRHKITKRGQNVTFRCDPISEHNRLYWYRQTLGQGPEFLTYFQNEAQLEKSRLLSDRFSAERPKGSFSTLEIQRTEQGDSAMYLCASSPRGRGTGELFFGEGSRLTVL.